The present entry profiles one T cell receptor beta chain with its context. In the original processing: Reference gene primers were amplified, and this amplification served to estimate nucleated cell counts. Assay used: immunoSEQ multiplex PCR; TCRdb lists only in-frame clones, some missing. The V and J calls and clone size are taken from that table; D and trimming were inferred from the DNA. Here the sample spans about 90,000 clones, 85% being singletons. The germline V gene has CDR1 MDHEN and CDR2 SYDVKM. The CDR3 sequence is 15 residues long. V was shortened by 6 bases and J by 1 base, with 13 bases between the two germline ends. This sample was included in a study of blood T cell repertoires in COVID-19. Across the whole study: Acute-phase and convalescent COVID-19 samples originated in the United States, Italy and Spain.

The clonotype comes from a woman between 65 and 79 years old with active or convalescent COVID-19. Input material: peripheral blood. This sequence joins TRBV28 and TRBJ1-3, with D possibly being TRBD1 (5 bases). CDR3 sequence (DNA): TGTGCCAGCAGCACTATTGGGGCGTCTGGAAACACCATATATTTT. The encoded protein is CASSTIGASGNTIYF.